This T cell receptor beta chain stems from a study of T-cell memory formation after mild COVID-19. The CDR3 length is 16 residues. Germline CDR1 and CDR2: LGHNA and YSLEER. V was trimmed by 0 bases and J by 6 bases, leaving 17 bases between them. Comment on this clonotype: Its antigen is as yet unknown.

Sample barcodes and UMIs were carried by the TCR alpha and TCR beta cDNA libraries that 5'RACE generated with constant-segment primers. TCRdb redid the calling of the 5' RACE reads with MiXCR, one entry per CDR3 protein. The table shows roughly 410,000 distinct CDR3 sequences, with around 24% occurring only once. Study-wide findings and caveats: Clones contracting over day 15 to 85 were CD4/CD8 balanced, with later expanders leaning CD4+. Nothing confirmed that second-wave clones peaking on day 37 were specific for SARS-CoV-2. CD8+ contracting clones occupied EMRA, while CD4+ ones occupied mainly CM and EM.

Sequenced sample: PBMCs or a T cell subset sorted from them (not recorded which). The rearrangement uses TRBV4-3 and TRBJ1-1; D might be TRBD1 (6 bases). The receptor was isolated from an adult woman who had mild COVID-19 (a few samples of this study predate the infection). Cell type and time point are not known. The CDR3 reads CASSQEYTRSGAEAFF. The CDR3 DNA sequence: TGCGCCAGCAGCCAAGAGTACACCCGCTCAGGGGCTGAAGCTTTCTTT.